This passage covers 9 T cell receptor beta chains from one sample sequenced in a study of CD8 T cells in Susac syndrome. RNA totalling about 0.5 to 1 ug underwent reverse transcription with random hexamers. TCRdb analysed the immunoSEQ multiplex PCR reads with MiXCR anew, one entry per CDR3 protein. Of around 220,000 distinct CDR3 sequences listed, roughly nine tenths are singletons. The sample consisted of CD8+ T cells from PBMCs. These TCRs come from a human donor with multiple sclerosis.

This CDR3 reads CASSLASSQEQYF. CDR3 nucleotides: TGTGCCAGCAGCTTGGCCTCAAGTCAAGAGCAGTACTTC. This chain links TRBV5-6 with TRBJ2-7, with D unresolved. V lost 0 bases and J 7 bases, leaving 11 bases between the germline ends. CDR3 size: 13 residues. The germline V gene encodes CDR1 SGHDT and CDR2 YYEEEE.

V usage is TRBV28 and J usage is TRBJ2-7; 10 bases match TRBD2. The V gene end was trimmed by 7 bases and the J gene end by 0 bases; junction bases not matched to a gene: 6. Per germline, CDR1 MDHEN and CDR2 SYDVKM. The CDR3 contains 15 residues. CDR3 region: CASNRGLADSYEQYF. CDR3 bases: TGTGCCAGCAACAGAGGACTAGCGGACTCCTACGAGCAGTACTTC.

The J gene is TRBJ2-7, the V gene TRBV11-3; D is unresolved. The CDR3 loop spans 13 amino acids. Germline-derived CDR1 and CDR2 are SGHNT and YENEEA. With 1 base removed from V and 3 bases from J, the gap between germline ends came to 7 bases. In DNA, the CDR3 is TGTGCCAGCAGCTTAGTCAAGGGCTACGAGCAGTACTTC. The encoded protein is CASSLVKGYEQYF.

The chain recombines TRBV9 with TRBJ2-5; D may be TRBD1 or TRBD2 (6 bases each). The V end was cut by 0 bases, the J end by 9 bases, with 15 bases between. Germline-derived CDR1 and CDR2 are SGDLS and YYNGEE. CDR3 length equals 14 residues. CDR3 DNA sequence: TGTGCCAGCAGCGTAGGTGGGGGGCCTTCTTCCCAGTACTTC. Its translation is CASSVGGGPSSQYF.

The CDR3 sequence: CASSFNRMGQGNTEAFF. The CDR3 coding sequence is TGTGCCAGCAGTTTTAATAGGATGGGACAGGGGAACACTGAAGCTTTCTTT. The rearrangement joins TRBV12-3 or TRBV12-4 to TRBJ1-1; TRBD1 matches at 9 bases. The length of the CDR3 is 17 residues. V lost 3 bases, J lost 1 base, and 9 bases stayed unmatched.

V usage is TRBV3-1 and J usage is TRBJ1-4; D might be TRBD1 (6 bases). The V end was cut by 1 base, the J end by 3 bases, with 12 bases between. The V gene's germline CDR1 is LGHDT and CDR2 YNNKEL (reference sequence). This CDR3 contains 16 residues. In DNA form, the CDR3 reads TGTGCCAGCAGCCAAGTTACAGGGCCCCCTAATGAAAAACTGTTTTTT. Its protein is CASSQVTGPPNEKLFF.

The chain is built from TRBV7-2 and TRBJ2-1; tentatively, D is TRBD1 or TRBD2 (5 bases each). V lost 5 bases, J lost 4 bases, and 12 bases lay in between. There are 14 residues in the CDR3. Germline-derived CDR1 and CDR2 are SGHTA and FQGNSA. This CDR3 is CASSPEWGYNEQFF. CDR3 in DNA: TGTGCCAGCAGCCCTGAGTGGGGGTACAATGAGCAGTTCTTC. Filled out from reference TRBV7-2 and TRBJ2-1, the complete variable domain reads GAGVSQSPSNKVTEKGKDVELRCDPISGHTALYWYRQSLGQGLEFLIYFQGNSAPDKSGLPSDRFSAERTGGSVSTLTIQRTQQEDSAVYLCASSPEWGYNEQFFGPGTRLTVL.

This clonotype has only one observation. CDR3 protein: CASSKERASRETQYF. CDR3 nucleotide sequence: TGTGCCAGCAGCAAAGAACGAGCTAGTCGAGAGACCCAGTACTTC. The rearrangement joins TRBV21-1 to TRBJ2-5; TRBD2 is taken as the D call from the table, unchecked against the DNA. TRBV21-1 is designated a pseudogene. The CDR3 is 15 residues long.

The rearrangement joins TRBV12-3 or TRBV12-4 to TRBJ1-1; 10 nucleotides line up with TRBD1. This CDR3 has 15 amino acids. Trimming at V came to 6 bases and at J to 5 bases, leaving 9 bases not matched to a gene. The CDR3 reads CASREDRGSETEAFF. For the CDR3, the DNA is TGTGCCAGCAGAGAGGACAGGGGGTCAGAAACTGAAGCTTTCTTT.